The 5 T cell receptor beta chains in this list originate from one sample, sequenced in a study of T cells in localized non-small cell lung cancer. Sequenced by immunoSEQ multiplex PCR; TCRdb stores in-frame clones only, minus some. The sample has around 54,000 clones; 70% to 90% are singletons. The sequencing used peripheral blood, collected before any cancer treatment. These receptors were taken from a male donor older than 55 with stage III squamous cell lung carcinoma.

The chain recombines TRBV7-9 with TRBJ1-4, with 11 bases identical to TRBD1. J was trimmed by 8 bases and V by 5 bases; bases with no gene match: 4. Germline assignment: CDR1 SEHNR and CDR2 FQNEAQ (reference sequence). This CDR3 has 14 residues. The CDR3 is CASSPGQGEEKLFF. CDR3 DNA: TGTGCCAGCAGCCCGGGACAGGGGGAAGAAAAACTGTTTTTT.

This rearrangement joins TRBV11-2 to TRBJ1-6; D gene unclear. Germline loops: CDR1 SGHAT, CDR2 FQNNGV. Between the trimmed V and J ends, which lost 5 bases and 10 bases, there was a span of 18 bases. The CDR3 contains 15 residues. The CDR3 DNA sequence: TGTGCCAGCAGCCCGGTGGGGTTGGTTGACTCACCCCTCCACTTT. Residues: CASSPVGLVDSPLHF. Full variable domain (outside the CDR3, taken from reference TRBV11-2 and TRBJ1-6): EAGVAQSPRYKIIEKRQSVAFWCNPISGHATLYWYQQILGQGPKLLIQFQNNGVVDDSQLPKDRFSAERLKGVDSTLKIQPAKLEDSAVYLCASSPVGLVDSPLHFGNGTRLTVT.

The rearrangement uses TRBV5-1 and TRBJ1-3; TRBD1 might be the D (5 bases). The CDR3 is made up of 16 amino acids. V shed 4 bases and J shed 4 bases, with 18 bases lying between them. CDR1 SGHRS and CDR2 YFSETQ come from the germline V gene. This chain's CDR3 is CASSPSGTAIGNTIYF. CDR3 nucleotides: TGCGCCAGCAGCCCCTCCGGGACGGCGATCGGAAACACCATATATTTT.

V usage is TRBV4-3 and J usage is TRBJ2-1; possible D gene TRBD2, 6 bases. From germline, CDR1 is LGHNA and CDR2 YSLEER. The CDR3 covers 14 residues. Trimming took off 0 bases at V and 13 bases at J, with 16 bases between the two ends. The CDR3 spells CASSQDLLATPQFF. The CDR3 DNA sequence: TGCGCCAGCAGCCAAGATCTCCTAGCGACCCCCCAGTTCTTC.

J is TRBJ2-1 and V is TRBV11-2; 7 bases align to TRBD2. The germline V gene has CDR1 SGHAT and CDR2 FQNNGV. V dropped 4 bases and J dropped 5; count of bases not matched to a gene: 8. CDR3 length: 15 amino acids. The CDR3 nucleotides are TGTGCCAGCAGCTCCGGGACTACCTTTGACAATGAGCAGTTCTTC. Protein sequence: CASSSGTTFDNEQFF. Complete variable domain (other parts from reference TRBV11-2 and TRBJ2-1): EAGVAQSPRYKIIEKRQSVAFWCNPISGHATLYWYQQILGQGPKLLIQFQNNGVVDDSQLPKDRFSAERLKGVDSTLKIQPAKLEDSAVYLCASSSGTTFDNEQFFGPGTRLTVL.